This T cell receptor beta chain was profiled in a study of PD-1 blockade in mismatch repair-deficient tumors. The V and J ends lost 3 bases and 2 bases respectively, with 11 bases between them. In germline, CDR1 is LNHDA, CDR2 SQIVND (reference sequence). The CDR3 length is 15 residues. This table comes from immunoSEQ multiplex PCR, and its TCRdb copy is limited to in-frame clones, with some not included. The table includes around 110,000 clones, around three quarters detected once. Of note for this clone: Its antigen is unknown.

Findings and limits, study-wide: Tumor-resident clones, often undetectable pretreatment in blood, expanded then contracted after pembrolizumab.

The chain uses TRBV19 and TRBJ1-5, with D perhaps TRBD1 (5 bases). Material: peripheral blood, obtained roughly 60 weeks after starting pembrolizumab. The receptor was derived from an adult with mismatch repair-deficient cancer. The CDR3 sequence: CASSMRRDGNQPQHF. CDR3 bases: TGTGCCAGTAGTATGAGGAGGGACGGCAATCAGCCCCAGCATTTT. Together with reference TRBV19 and TRBJ1-5, the CDR3 gives the full variable domain: DGGITQSPKYLFRKEGQNVTLSCEQNLNHDAMYWYRQDPGQGLRLIYYSQIVNDFQKGDIAEGYSVSREKKESFPLTVTSAQKNPTAFYLCASSMRRDGNQPQHFGDGTRLSIL.